The TCR beta chain under discussion was sequenced for a study of blood T cell repertoires in COVID-19. Profiling relied on immunoSEQ multiplex PCR, and the TCRdb table lists in-frame clones only, not all of them. The sample lists some 270,000 clones, approximately 86% occurring once. Germline CDR1 MGHRA, CDR2 YSYEKL. There are 14 residues in the CDR3. V gave up 0 bases and J gave up 6 bases; unmatched junction bases: 4. Material: peripheral blood. The origin of this receptor is a woman aged 60-75 years who had recovered from COVID-19. V usage is TRBV4-1 and J usage is TRBJ2-5; 7 bases line up with TRBD1. The CDR3: CASSQERGRQTQYF. The CDR3 DNA sequence: TGCGCCAGCAGCCAAGAGAGGGGGCGGCAGACCCAGTACTTC.